The clone carrying this T cell receptor (beta chain) was detected only a few times. Its target is not known. This entry is derived from a study of long-term antiretroviral therapy in people with HIV. Findings and caveats of the study: An increase in diversity followed ART, yet levels stayed below transplant donor controls. Blood in the study was drawn between 2004 and 2017, possibly under older ART regimens, which may be less effective than current ones. Regardless of time point, clones expanded before ART dominated the repertoire.

Samples held 1-10 million cryopreserved PBMC before DNA extraction. The run of the v3.0 immunoSEQ assay was at survey level. Method: immunoSEQ multiplex PCR; TCRdb's copy keeps in-frame clones and lacks some. The repertoire holds approximately 13,000 clones, with 76% as singletons. The sequencing used unsorted PBMCs, collected 3.1 years after starting antiretroviral therapy. This sequence originates from a man aged 35 to 55 with HIV.

The chain's CDR3 is CASSFLNDYNSPLHF. CDR3 coding DNA: TGTGCCAGCAGCTTTTTGAATGACTATAATTCACCCCTCCACTTT. The chain links TRBV11-3 to TRBJ1-6; D is unresolved. This CDR3 contains 15 residues. V gave up 3 bases and J gave up 3 bases, with 9 bases separating them. Germline V gene data show CDR1 as SGHNT and CDR2 as YENEEA. Full variable domain (outside the CDR3, taken from reference TRBV11-3 and TRBJ1-6): EAGVVQSPRYKIIEKKQPVAFWCNPISGHNTLYWYLQNLGQGPELLIRYENEEAVDDSQLPKDRFSAERLKGVDSTLKIQPAELGDSAVYLCASSFLNDYNSPLHFGNGTRLTVT.